This T cell receptor (beta chain) comes out of a study of blood T cell repertoires in COVID-19. Looking at the study overall: PBMCs, B-cell-depleted T cells, or T cells were the source of the cDNA or gDNA that made up the material.

Method: immunoSEQ multiplex PCR; TCRdb's copy keeps in-frame clones and lacks some. The sample gives some 200,000 clones, approximately 94% of which show up once; 0.6% to 0.8% is in the top ten. Germline V gene data show CDR1 as SGHRS and CDR2 as YFSETQ. This CDR3 comprises 14 residues. Trimming took off 4 bases at V and 4 bases at J, with 14 bases between the two ends. The TCR comes from a man younger than 45 with COVID-19, enrolled during active disease. V is TRBV5-1 and J is TRBJ1-2, with D possibly being TRBD1 (6 bases). Sequenced material: peripheral blood. The CDR3 is CASSRRDTFYGYTF. The CDR3 DNA reads TGCGCCAGCAGCCGCCGGGACACCTTCTATGGCTACACCTTC.